These 30 T cell receptor beta chains were all obtained from the same sample, sequenced in a study of T cells in Graves' hyperthyroidism and ophthalmopathy. Regions amplified from RNA transcripts were the TCR beta CDR3 regions. HTBI primers were used for first-round RT-PCR of the TCR CDR3. TCRdb passed the multiplex PCR reads through MiXCR, listing each CDR3 protein once. The table shows about 500,000 distinct CDR3 sequences, with approximately 15% occurring only once. Sequences were obtained from blood. These receptors originate from a woman aged 18 to 35 with Graves' hyperthyroidism.

This clonotype was counted at least ten times. This rearrangement joins TRBV2 to TRBJ1-5, with D unresolved. The CDR3 is 13 amino acids. Germline V gives CDR1 SNHLY, CDR2 FYNNEI. V was trimmed by 1 base and J by 4 bases, leaving 5 bases between them. The CDR3: CASSEEVNQPQHF. The CDR3, as DNA: TGTGCCAGCAGTGAAGAAGTTAATCAGCCCCAGCATTTT.

This clonotype was picked up many times. This chain uses TRBV20-1 with TRBJ1-2, with D possibly being TRBD1 (5 bases). Germline V gene lookup returns CDR1 DFQATT and CDR2 SNEGSKA (reference sequence). The CDR3 spans 14 residues. Trimming pared 6 bases from V and 3 bases from J, leaving 17 bases between. In nucleotides, the CDR3 is TGCAGTGCCCTAGTGGGGGGGACGGACTATGGCTACACCTTC. Translation gives CSALVGGTDYGYTF.

About this clonotype: Germline is not matched at one junction end, which may reflect a read error. V and J are TRBV10-2 and TRBJ2-7, with 9 bases fitting TRBD1. The germline gives CDR1 WSHSY, CDR2 SAAADI. The CDR3 consists of 14 residues. CDR3 residues: CANSEQGAVYEQYF. The DNA of the CDR3 is TGCGCCAACAGTGAACAGGGGGCCGTCTACGAGCAGTACTTC.

This clonotype showed up just a few times. This chain uses TRBV6-1 with TRBJ2-3, with 10 positions matching TRBD2. Germline V CDR1 and CDR2: MNHNS, SASEGT. There are 13 residues in the CDR3. J lost 5 bases, V lost 6 bases, and 2 bases had no gene match. The CDR3 bases are TGTGCCAGCAGGCGACTAGCGGGAGATACGCAGTATTTT. This codes for CASRRLAGDTQYF.

Concerning this clonotype: A much larger clone differs from this one at a single base, so this may be a read error. V and J are TRBV20-1 and TRBJ2-3, with 10 bases aligning to TRBD2. The CDR3 contains 16 residues. CDR1 is DFQATT and CDR2 is SNEGSKA in the germline V gene (reference sequence). CDR3 bases: TGCAGTGCTAGTGAAGCGGGAGGGCCCTCGCCAGATGCGCAGTATTTT. Residues: CSASEAGGPSPDAQYF.

This clonotype was recorded many times. CDR3 amino acids: CASSFDGFNQPQHF. CDR3 coding DNA: TGTGCCAGCAGTTTTGACGGGTTCAATCAGCCCCAGCATTTT. This rearrangement joins TRBV27 to TRBJ1-5; D uncertain. This CDR3 comprises 14 residues. The germline CDR1 and CDR2 sequences are MNHEY and SMNVEV (reference sequence). With 3 bases removed from V and 3 bases from J, the gap between germline ends came to 9 bases.

A few counts support this clonotype. V is TRBV9 and J is TRBJ2-7; 8 bases line up with TRBD2. The V gene's germline CDR1 is SGDLS and CDR2 YYNGEE. Germline trimming cut 8 bases from V and 4 bases from J; bases unmatched to any gene: 14. The CDR3 is 15 residues long. The CDR3 DNA is TGTGCCAGTTCGTCCACTCCGGGACTAGTTTACGAGCAGTACTTC. Translated: CASSSTPGLVYEQYF.

This clonotype was seen at least ten times. The chain links TRBV7-9 to TRBJ2-1, with D maybe TRBD2 (5 bases). This CDR3 is 13 amino acids long. Trimming cost V 5 bases and J 6 bases, with 11 bases left between them. Per the germline V gene, CDR1 is SEHNR and CDR2 is FQNEAQ (reference sequence). As DNA, the CDR3 is TGTGCCAGCAGCCCGGTCCTAGCCAATGAGCAGTTCTTC. Translated: CASSPVLANEQFF.

This clonotype was counted many times. The V and J genes are TRBV7-9 and TRBJ2-1, with a weak D call TRBD1 (6 bases). V lost 5 bases and J 5 bases, leaving 13 bases between the germline ends. CDR3 length: 14 residues. The germline gives CDR1 SEHNR, CDR2 FQNEAQ (reference sequence). The CDR3 sequence is CASSAWGPNNEQFF. DNA of the CDR3: TGTGCCAGCAGCGCCTGGGGGCCGAACAATGAGCAGTTCTTC.

This clonotype has a count of ten or more. The chain employs TRBV2 and TRBJ1-1, with D possibly being TRBD1 (5 bases). Germline V CDR1 and CDR2: SNHLY, FYNNEI. CDR3 length: 11 residues. V shed 7 bases and J shed 5 bases, with 8 bases lying between them. Here the CDR3 reads CASKEGTEAFF. CDR3 DNA sequence: TGTGCCAGCAAGGAGGGGACTGAAGCTTTCTTT.

This clonotype came up many times. The chain employs TRBV28 and TRBJ1-2, with 10 bases identical to TRBD1. The CDR3 runs to 14 residues. The V gene's germline CDR1 is MDHEN and CDR2 SYDVKM. Trimming at V came to 6 bases and at J to 7 bases, leaving 8 bases not matched to a gene. The CDR3 sequence is CASSTGTGAGGYTF. CDR3 bases: TGTGCCAGCAGCACCGGGACAGGGGCAGGTGGCTACACCTTC.

This clonotype was observed many times. The chain has TRBV6-1 and TRBJ1-5; 9 nucleotides agree with TRBD1. V lost 2 bases, J lost 5 bases, and 1 base stayed unmatched. This CDR3 is built from 14 residues. Germline CDR1 is MNHNS and CDR2 is SASEGT. In DNA, the CDR3 is TGTGCCAGCAGTGAAACAGGGGGCTATCAGCCCCAGCATTTT. Protein: CASSETGGYQPQHF.

This clonotype occurred many times. This sequence joins TRBV7-2 and TRBJ2-2; D unresolved. Trimming cost V 0 bases and J 0 bases, with 5 bases left between them. The CDR3 consists of 15 residues. From germline, CDR1 is SGHTA and CDR2 FQGNSA. The CDR3 region is CASSLALANTGELFF. CDR3 sequence (DNA): TGTGCCAGCAGCTTAGCCCTAGCGAACACCGGGGAGCTGTTTTTT.

The genes are TRBV5-1 and TRBJ2-1; 12 nucleotides agree with TRBD2. Germline lookup yields CDR1 SGHRS and CDR2 YFSETQ. The CDR3 runs to 18 residues. The V gene end was trimmed by 3 bases and the J gene end by 12 bases; junction bases not matched to a gene: 19. CDR3 coding DNA: TGCGCCAGCAGCTCCGGAACTAGCGGGGGGTCGTCAACCGATACGCAGTTCTTC. It translates to CASSSGTSGGSSTDTQFF.

This clonotype was found many times. The chain employs TRBV28 and TRBJ2-2; D tentatively fits TRBD1 or TRBD2 (5 bases each). V dropped 4 bases and J dropped 1 base, with 13 bases sitting between them. The CDR3 covers 16 residues. Germline V gene sequence: CDR1 MDHEN, CDR2 SYDVKM. This CDR3 reads CASSSSGTVNTGELFF. CDR3 DNA sequence: TGTGCCAGCAGTTCCTCCGGGACGGTGAACACCGGGGAGCTGTTTTTT.

This clonotype was observed a few times. The chain uses TRBV5-1 and TRBJ2-1; 11 nucleotides line up with TRBD1. V dropped 3 bases and J dropped 12; count of bases not matched to a gene: 11. CDR3 length: 15 residues. CDR1 and CDR2 (germline): SGHRS, YFSETQ. Written as DNA, the CDR3 is TGCGCCAGCAGCTCGGACAGGGGGCCCACAATGGGGCAGTTCTTC. It codes for CASSSDRGPTMGQFF.

This chain uses TRBV6-5 with TRBJ1-2; possibly TRBD1 for D (5 bases). This CDR3 has 16 amino acids. Germline lookup yields CDR1 MNHEY and CDR2 SVGAGI. Trimming removed 0 bases at V and 3 bases at J, with 14 bases between. The CDR3 loop reads CASSYSSFGQDYGYTF. The CDR3 DNA follows: TGTGCCAGCAGTTACTCGAGCTTCGGACAAGACTATGGCTACACCTTC.

The chain couples TRBV3-1 to TRBJ2-1; 9 bases agree with TRBD1. The germline CDR1 and CDR2 sequences are LGHDT and YNNKEL (reference sequence). There are 17 residues in the CDR3. Unmatched junction bases numbered 5, after V lost 0 bases and J lost 2 bases. The CDR3 DNA follows: TGTGCCAGCAGCCAAGAATGGAGACAGGGGGCCTACAATGAGCAGTTCTTC. The encoded protein is CASSQEWRQGAYNEQFF.

The table lists this clonotype with a few counts. The chain carries TRBV3-1 and TRBJ2-2; D unclear. The germline V gene has CDR1 LGHDT and CDR2 YNNKEL (reference sequence). CDR3 length equals 15 residues. V gave up 1 base and J gave up 4 bases, with 10 bases separating them. CDR3 coding DNA: TGTGCCAGCAGCCAAGGCAGCCCGGTCACCGGGGAGCTGTTTTTT. Encoded protein: CASSQGSPVTGELFF. The whole variable domain, filled in from reference TRBV3-1 and TRBJ2-2, reads DTAVSQTPKYLVTQMGNDKSIKCEQNLGHDTMYWYKQDSKKFLKIMFSYNNKELIINETVPNRFSPKSPDKAHLNLHINSLELGDSAVYFCASSQGSPVTGELFFGEGSRLTVL.

V is TRBV7-9 and J is TRBJ2-5, with D uncertain. Trimming pared 0 bases from V and 6 bases from J, leaving 8 bases between. Germline values: CDR1 SEHNR, CDR2 FQNEAQ (reference sequence). The CDR3 consists of 13 residues. The chain's CDR3 is CASSLAGLQTQYF. The CDR3 coding sequence is TGTGCCAGCAGCTTAGCTGGATTACAGACCCAGTACTTC.

This clonotype was seen repeatedly, ten times or more. This sequence joins TRBV12-3 or TRBV12-4 and TRBJ1-1; D ambiguous. V was pared by 2 bases and J by 4 bases, with 11 bases between. The CDR3 has 14 amino acids. CDR3 sequence: CASSLTVVGTEAFF. In DNA, the CDR3 is TGTGCCAGCAGTTTAACGGTAGTCGGCACTGAAGCTTTCTTT.

This chain uses TRBV6-1 with TRBJ2-2, with 9 nucleotides matching TRBD1. Germline assignment: CDR1 MNHNS and CDR2 SASEGT. There are 15 residues in the CDR3. V gave up 6 bases and J gave up 5 bases; unmatched junction bases: 7. As DNA, the CDR3 is TGTGCCAGCAGAAAGGGACAGGGAAGAACCGGGGAGCTGTTTTTT. Its protein product is CASRKGQGRTGELFF.

This clonotype appeared a few times. The chain joins TRBV19 to TRBJ1-3, with 7 bases aligning to TRBD1. Germline CDR1 is LNHDA and CDR2 is SQIVND (reference sequence). After removal of 6 bases from V and 0 bases from J, the junction contained 5 bases not matched to a gene. CDR3 size: 15 residues. CDR3 region: CASREDRHSGNTIYF. The CDR3, as DNA: TGTGCCAGTAGGGAGGACAGGCACTCTGGAAACACCATATATTTT. The full variable domain, its missing parts supplied by reference TRBV19 and TRBJ1-3, is DGGITQSPKYLFRKEGQNVTLSCEQNLNHDAMYWYRQDPGQGLRLIYYSQIVNDFQKGDIAEGYSVSREKKESFPLTVTSAQKNPTAFYLCASREDRHSGNTIYFGEGSWLTVV.

The chain couples TRBV18 to TRBJ1-1, with D possibly being TRBD1 (6 bases). Germline CDR1 KGHSH, CDR2 LQKENI. V lost 0 bases and J lost 3, with 8 bases in between. The CDR3 is 14 residues long. The CDR3 is CASSPPNRDTEAFF. The CDR3, as DNA: TGTGCCAGCTCACCACCGAACAGGGACACTGAAGCTTTCTTT. Using reference TRBV18 and TRBJ1-1 for the parts outside the CDR3, the full variable domain is NAGVMQNPRHLVRRRGQEARLRCSPMKGHSHVYWYRQLPEEGLKFMVYLQKENIIDESGMPKERFSAEFPKEGPSILRIQQVVRGDSAAYFCASSPPNRDTEAFFGQGTRLTVV.

The chain is built from TRBV29-1 and TRBJ2-5; D not certain. CDR1 is SQVTM and CDR2 is ANQGSEA in the germline V gene. The V gene lost 4 bases and the J gene lost 5 bases, with 17 bases spanning the gap. The CDR3 loop spans 14 amino acids. DNA for the CDR3: TGCAGCGTTGGGATGAAAGTAGGATTGGAGACCCAGTACTTC. Translating gives CSVGMKVGLETQYF.

This clonotype occurred a few times. The chain is built from TRBV20-1 and TRBJ2-2; TRBD2 aligns across 7 bases. Per germline, CDR1 DFQATT and CDR2 SNEGSKA (reference sequence). V was pared by 4 bases and J by 6 bases, with 8 bases of the junction left unmatched. This CDR3 is built from 14 residues. In DNA form, the CDR3 reads TGCAGTGCTACCAGCGGGACTCAATCCGGGGAGCTGTTTTTT. Translated, it gives CSATSGTQSGELFF.

Many counts were recorded for this clonotype. J is TRBJ1-1 and V is TRBV20-1; 7 positions agree with TRBD1. The CDR3 spans 14 residues. Germline CDR1 is DFQATT and CDR2 is SNEGSKA (reference sequence). Trimming at V came to 2 bases and at J to 11 bases, leaving 14 bases not matched to a gene. The chain's CDR3 is CSARTARGGTVAFF. The CDR3 DNA is TGCAGTGCTAGAACTGCCCGAGGGGGGACAGTGGCTTTCTTT.

In its sample, this clonotype was seen many times. The rearrangement uses TRBV5-1 and TRBJ2-3; 12 positions agree with TRBD2. This CDR3 contains 18 residues. From germline, CDR1 is SGHRS and CDR2 YFSETQ. V lost 2 bases, J lost 1 base, and 8 bases stayed unmatched. CDR3 region: CASSFWTSGIGGTDTQYF. In DNA, the CDR3 is TGCGCCAGCAGCTTCTGGACTAGCGGGATCGGAGGCACAGATACGCAGTATTTT.

The table lists this clonotype with a few counts. This rearrangement joins TRBV3-1 to TRBJ2-7; the match to TRBD1 covers 9 bases. CDR3 size: 15 residues. Germline V gives CDR1 LGHDT, CDR2 YNNKEL (reference sequence). The J segment lost 6 bases and the V segment lost 1 base, leaving 7 bases of the junction unmatched. The CDR3 nucleotides read TGTGCCAGCAGCCAAGGCCGGGGACAGGGAGGCGAGCAGTACTTC. This codes for CASSQGRGQGGEQYF.

Ten or more counts support this clonotype. V is TRBV10-3 and J is TRBJ1-5; no clear D. CDR1 is ENHRY and CDR2 is SYGVKD in the germline V gene. There are 13 residues in the CDR3. The V gene lost 0 bases and the J gene lost 2 bases, with 2 bases spanning the gap. The CDR3 loop reads CAISESGNQPQHF. In DNA, the CDR3 is TGTGCCATCAGTGAGTCGGGCAATCAGCCCCAGCATTTT.